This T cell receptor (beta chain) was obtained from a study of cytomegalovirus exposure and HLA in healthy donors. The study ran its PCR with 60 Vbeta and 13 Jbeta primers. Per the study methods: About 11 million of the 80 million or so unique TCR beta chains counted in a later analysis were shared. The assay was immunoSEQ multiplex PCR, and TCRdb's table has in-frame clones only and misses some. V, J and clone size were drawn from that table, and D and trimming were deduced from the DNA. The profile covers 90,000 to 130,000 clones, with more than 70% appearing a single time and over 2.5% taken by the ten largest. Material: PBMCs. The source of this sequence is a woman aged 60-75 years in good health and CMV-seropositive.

CDR3 DNA sequence: TGTGCCAGCAGACAGGGGTGGTGGGACACAGATACGCAGTATTTT. Its protein is CASRQGWWDTDTQYF. The chain has TRBV27 and TRBJ2-3; 7 bases line up with TRBD1. There are 15 residues in the CDR3. Germline V gene data show CDR1 as MNHEY and CDR2 as SMNVEV (reference sequence). V lost 6 bases to trimming and J lost 2 bases; unmatched junction nucleotides: 8.